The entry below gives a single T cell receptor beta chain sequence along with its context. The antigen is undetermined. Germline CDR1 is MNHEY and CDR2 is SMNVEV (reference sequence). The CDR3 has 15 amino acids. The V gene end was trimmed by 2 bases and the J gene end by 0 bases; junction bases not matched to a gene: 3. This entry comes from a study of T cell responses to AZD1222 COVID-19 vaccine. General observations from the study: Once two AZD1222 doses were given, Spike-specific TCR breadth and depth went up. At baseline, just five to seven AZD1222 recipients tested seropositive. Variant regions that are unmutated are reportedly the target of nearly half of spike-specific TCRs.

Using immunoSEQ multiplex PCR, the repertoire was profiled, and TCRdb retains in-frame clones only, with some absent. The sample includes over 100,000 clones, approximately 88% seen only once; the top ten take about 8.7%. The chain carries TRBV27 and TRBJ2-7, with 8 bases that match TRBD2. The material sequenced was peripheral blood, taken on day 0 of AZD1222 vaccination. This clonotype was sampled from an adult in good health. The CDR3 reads CASSLGTRDSYEQYF. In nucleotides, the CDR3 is TGTGCCAGCAGTTTAGGGACTAGGGACTCCTACGAGCAGTACTTC.